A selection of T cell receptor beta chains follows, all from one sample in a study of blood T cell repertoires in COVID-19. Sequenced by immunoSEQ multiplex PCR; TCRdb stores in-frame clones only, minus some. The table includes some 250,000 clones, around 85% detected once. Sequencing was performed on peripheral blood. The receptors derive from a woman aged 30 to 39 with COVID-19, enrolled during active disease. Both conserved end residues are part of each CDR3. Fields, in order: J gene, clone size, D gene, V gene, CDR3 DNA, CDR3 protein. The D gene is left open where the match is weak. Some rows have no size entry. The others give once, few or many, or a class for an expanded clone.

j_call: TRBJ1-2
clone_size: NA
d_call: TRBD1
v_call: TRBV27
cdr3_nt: TGTGCCAGCAGTTTTAAAGGACAGGGGCGCGGCTACACCTTC
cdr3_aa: CASSFKGQGRGYTF

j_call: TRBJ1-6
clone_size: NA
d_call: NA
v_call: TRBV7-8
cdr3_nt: TGTGCCAGCAGCTTTGAACAGGGCGGTGTTTCACCCCTCCACTTT
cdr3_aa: CASSFEQGGVSPLHF

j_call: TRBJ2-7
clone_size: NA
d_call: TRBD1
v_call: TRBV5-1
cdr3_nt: TGCGCCAGCAGCTTGCAGACAGGGGGCAACGAGCAGTACTTC
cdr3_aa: CASSLQTGGNEQYF

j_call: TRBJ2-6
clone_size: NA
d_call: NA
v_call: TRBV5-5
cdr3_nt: TGTGCCAGCACCCTTGCCGGGACACAAGGGGCCAACGTCCTGACTTTC
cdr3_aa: CASTLAGTQGANVLTF

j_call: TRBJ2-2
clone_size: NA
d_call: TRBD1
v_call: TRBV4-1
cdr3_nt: TGCGCCAGCAGCCAAAAGACAGGGGGTCCCGGGGAGCTGTTTTTT
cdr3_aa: CASSQKTGGPGELFF

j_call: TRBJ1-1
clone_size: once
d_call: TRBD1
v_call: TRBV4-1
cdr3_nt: TGCGCCAGCAGCCATTGGGGACAGGGGGCCACGCAGGCTTTCTTT
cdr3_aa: CASSHWGQGATQAFF

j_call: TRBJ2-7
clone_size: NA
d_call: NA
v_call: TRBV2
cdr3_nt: TGTGCCAGCAGTGAAGCGCGCAGGGCCTACGAGCAGTACTTC
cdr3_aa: CASSEARRAYEQYF

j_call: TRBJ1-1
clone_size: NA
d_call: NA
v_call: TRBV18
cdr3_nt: TGTGCCAGCTCACCTGTAAGCGAAACCATACCCACTGAAGCTTTCTTT
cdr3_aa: CASSPVSETIPTEAFF

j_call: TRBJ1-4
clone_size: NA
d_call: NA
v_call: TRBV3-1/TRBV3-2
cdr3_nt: TGTGCCAGCAGCCAAGGGAGGGTTTTAAGGACTAATGAAAAACTGTTTTTT
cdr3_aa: CASSQGRVLRTNEKLFF

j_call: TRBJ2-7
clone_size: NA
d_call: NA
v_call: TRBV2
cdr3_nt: TGTGCCAGCAAAGGGGCAGCTACCTCCTACGAGCAGTACTTC
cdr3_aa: CASKGAATSYEQYF

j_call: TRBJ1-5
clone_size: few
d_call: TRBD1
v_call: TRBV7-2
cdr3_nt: TGTGCCAGCAGCGACAGGGGGTCGGTGGGGCAGCCCCAGCATTTT
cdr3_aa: CASSDRGSVGQPQHF

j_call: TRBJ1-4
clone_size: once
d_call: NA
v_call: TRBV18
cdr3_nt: TGTGCCAGCTCGCCTGGGAGGGCTAATGAAAAACTGTTTTTT
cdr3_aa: CASSPGRANEKLFF